The rows below give T cell receptor beta chains drawn from one sample of a study of blood T cells in healthy people across ages. TCRdb analysed the 5' RACE reads with MiXCR anew, one entry per CDR3 protein. The sample holds about a million distinct CDR3 sequences; around two fifths are singletons and the top ten take about an eighth. The sequencing sample was made of blood. These receptors were obtained from a man aged 18 to 29 in good health. Each CDR3 is given with its conserved first and last residue. Fields, in order: clone size, D gene, V gene, J gene, CDR3 protein, CDR3 DNA. D genes are given only for firm matches. Clone size is given for some rows only: seen once, a few or many times, or a class if the clone is expanded.

clone size: .
D gene: .
V gene: TRBV4-3
J gene: TRBJ2-3
CDR3 protein: CASSQSFSSSTDTQYF
CDR3 DNA: TGCGCCAGCAGCCAGAGCTTTAGTTCGAGCACAGATACGCAGTATTTT

clone size: few
D gene: .
V gene: TRBV21-1
J gene: TRBJ2-7
CDR3 protein: CASSNPSGSTYEQYF
CDR3 DNA: TGTGCCAGCAGCAATCCTAGCGGGAGTACCTACGAGCAGTACTTC

clone size: few
D gene: .
V gene: TRBV9
J gene: TRBJ2-3
CDR3 protein: CASTGLSEDTQYF
CDR3 DNA: TGTGCCAGCACGGGACTTTCGGAGGATACGCAGTATTTT

clone size: few
D gene: .
V gene: TRBV10-3
J gene: TRBJ1-1
CDR3 protein: CAISDDRGLAEAFF
CDR3 DNA: TGTGCCATCAGTGATGACCGGGGACTTGCTGAAGCTTTCTTT

clone size: .
D gene: .
V gene: TRBV6-5
J gene: TRBJ2-7
CDR3 protein: CASSLAGDSYEQYF
CDR3 DNA: TGTGCCAGCAGTTTGGCCGGGGACTCCTACGAGCAGTACTTC

clone size: .
D gene: .
V gene: TRBV3-1
J gene: TRBJ1-5
CDR3 protein: CASSQDRGGNRPQHF
CDR3 DNA: TGTGCCAGCAGCCAAGACAGGGGTGGCAATCGGCCCCAGCATTTT

clone size: many
D gene: .
V gene: TRBV20-1
J gene: TRBJ1-2
CDR3 protein: CSVLLGYGYTF
CDR3 DNA: TGCAGTGTCTTATTGGGTTATGGCTACACCTTC

clone size: few
D gene: TRBD1
V gene: TRBV12-3/TRBV12-4
J gene: TRBJ1-1
CDR3 protein: CASSPHRGPNTEAFF
CDR3 DNA: TGTGCCAGCAGTCCGCACAGGGGCCCGAACACTGAAGCTTTCTTT

clone size: .
D gene: .
V gene: TRBV6-6
J gene: TRBJ2-1
CDR3 protein: CASSLIGPNNEQFF
CDR3 DNA: TGTGCCAGCAGCCTCATAGGCCCTAACAATGAGCAGTTCTTC

clone size: many
D gene: .
V gene: TRBV20-1
J gene: TRBJ1-2
CDR3 protein: CSAGSRVQSGGYTF
CDR3 DNA: TGCAGTGCCGGTTCCCGGGTTCAATCGGGCGGCTACACCTTC

clone size: .
D gene: TRBD1
V gene: TRBV10-3
J gene: TRBJ1-2
CDR3 protein: CTTNRGQNYGYTF
CDR3 DNA: TGTACCACCAACAGGGGGCAAAACTATGGCTACACCTTC

clone size: few
D gene: .
V gene: TRBV20-1
J gene: TRBJ1-5
CDR3 protein: CSASNPRDSNQPQHF
CDR3 DNA: TGCAGTGCTAGTAATCCGAGGGATAGCAATCAGCCCCAGCATTTT

clone size: .
D gene: TRBD1
V gene: TRBV28
J gene: TRBJ1-6
CDR3 protein: CASGTGGASLHF
CDR3 DNA: TGTGCCAGTGGGACAGGGGGGGCGTCCCTCCACTTT